A selection of T cell receptor beta chains follows, all from one sample in a study of blood T cells in healthy people across ages. TCRdb used MiXCR to reprocess the 5' RACE reads, holding one entry per CDR3 protein. The table records over 600,000 distinct CDR3 sequences, 40% to 50% of them present only once. Source material: blood. These TCRs come from a man older than 75 in good health. Each CDR3 is given with its conserved first and last residue. The order of the fields is J gene, clone size, D gene, V gene, CDR3 protein, CDR3 DNA. D genes are given only for firm matches. Part of the rows lack a size; the others show once, few, many or a class for expanded clones.

J gene: TRBJ1-2
clone size: .
D gene: .
V gene: TRBV6-6
CDR3 protein: CAGTDRFRGYTF
CDR3 DNA: TGTGCCGGGACCGACCGATTTAGGGGCTACACCTTC

J gene: TRBJ1-1
clone size: .
D gene: .
V gene: TRBV3-1
CDR3 protein: CASSQVGGFSTEAFF
CDR3 DNA: TGTGCCAGCAGCCAAGTTGGGGGCTTTAGCACTGAAGCTTTCTTT

J gene: TRBJ2-2
clone size: .
D gene: TRBD2
V gene: TRBV20-1
CDR3 protein: CSARSGGLTGELFF
CDR3 DNA: TGCAGTGCTAGATCGGGGGGGCTAACCGGGGAGCTGTTTTTT

J gene: TRBJ1-1
clone size: .
D gene: .
V gene: TRBV27
CDR3 protein: CASSSFGTGNTEAFF
CDR3 DNA: TGTGCCAGCAGTTCCTTTGGGACCGGGAACACTGAAGCTTTCTTT

J gene: TRBJ1-2
clone size: few
D gene: .
V gene: TRBV5-5
CDR3 protein: CASSLDRINYGYTF
CDR3 DNA: TGTGCCAGCAGCTTGGATCGGATTAACTATGGCTACACCTTC

J gene: TRBJ2-1
clone size: .
D gene: TRBD2
V gene: TRBV20-1
CDR3 protein: CSTEAGSSSYNEQFF
CDR3 DNA: TGCAGCACCGAAGCGGGGTCGAGCTCCTACAATGAGCAGTTCTTC

J gene: TRBJ2-7
clone size: .
D gene: .
V gene: TRBV5-1
CDR3 protein: CASSLRGTRPSYEQYF
CDR3 DNA: TGCGCCAGCAGCTTGAGGGGGACTCGACCATCCTACGAGCAGTACTTC

J gene: TRBJ2-1
clone size: .
D gene: .
V gene: TRBV18
CDR3 protein: CASSPQTRIQFF
CDR3 DNA: TGTGCCAGCTCACCCCAGACTAGAATACAGTTCTTC

J gene: TRBJ2-3
clone size: once
D gene: .
V gene: TRBV29-1
CDR3 protein: CSVSMGGDTQYF
CDR3 DNA: TGCAGCGTTTCTATGGGCGGAGATACGCAGTATTTT

J gene: TRBJ2-3
clone size: .
D gene: TRBD2
V gene: TRBV6-2/TRBV6-3
CDR3 protein: CASSYLIRLAVAADTQYF
CDR3 DNA: TGTGCCAGCAGTTATCTAATAAGACTAGCGGTCGCGGCAGATACGCAGTATTTT

J gene: TRBJ2-7
clone size: few
D gene: TRBD2
V gene: TRBV7-6
CDR3 protein: CASSMGLAGGQGEQYF
CDR3 DNA: TGTGCCAGCAGCATGGGACTAGCGGGAGGGCAAGGCGAGCAGTACTTC

J gene: TRBJ2-3
clone size: many
D gene: .
V gene: TRBV6-2/TRBV6-3
CDR3 protein: CASSYSSREGGTQYF
CDR3 DNA: TGTGCCAGCAGTTACTCGAGCAGGGAAGGGGGTACGCAGTATTTT

J gene: TRBJ1-5
clone size: many
D gene: TRBD1
V gene: TRBV5-1
CDR3 protein: CASSLAGGINQPQHF
CDR3 DNA: TGTGCCAGCAGCTTAGCAGGGGGGATCAATCAGCCCCAGCATTTT

J gene: TRBJ1-4
clone size: .
D gene: .
V gene: TRBV20-1
CDR3 protein: CSAWAGPNEKLFF
CDR3 DNA: TGCAGTGCTTGGGCGGGCCCTAATGAAAAACTGTTTTTT

J gene: TRBJ2-4
clone size: .
D gene: .
V gene: TRBV4-1
CDR3 protein: CASSQGWATRAKNIQYF
CDR3 DNA: TGCGCCAGCAGCCAGGGATGGGCAACGAGAGCCAAAAACATTCAGTACTTC

J gene: TRBJ2-7
clone size: .
D gene: .
V gene: TRBV3-1
CDR3 protein: CASSRLSSQYF
CDR3 DNA: TGTGCCAGCAGCCGGTTGTCATCCCAGTACTTC

J gene: TRBJ1-5
clone size: .
D gene: .
V gene: TRBV29-1
CDR3 protein: CSAGEGSLQHF
CDR3 DNA: TGCAGCGCAGGGGAGGGGTCTCTCCAGCATTTT

J gene: TRBJ1-5
clone size: few
D gene: TRBD1
V gene: TRBV12-3/TRBV12-4
CDR3 protein: CASRLNRGVSNQPQHF
CDR3 DNA: TGTGCCAGCAGACTTAACAGGGGAGTTAGCAATCAGCCCCAGCATTTT

J gene: TRBJ2-1
clone size: .
D gene: TRBD2
V gene: TRBV6-1
CDR3 protein: CASSERTSGGYYNEQFF
CDR3 DNA: TGTGCCAGCAGTGAAAGGACTAGCGGGGGCTACTACAATGAGCAGTTCTTC

J gene: TRBJ1-1
clone size: .
D gene: .
V gene: TRBV20-1
CDR3 protein: CSAARRNTEAFF
CDR3 DNA: TGCAGTGCTGCCCGTAGGAACACTGAAGCTTTCTTT

J gene: TRBJ2-5
clone size: .
D gene: .
V gene: TRBV6-1
CDR3 protein: CASSTGTQRETQYF
CDR3 DNA: TGTGCCAGCAGTACCGGGACACAACGAGAGACCCAGTACTTC

J gene: TRBJ1-2
clone size: few
D gene: .
V gene: TRBV9
CDR3 protein: CASSPRPGTTANYGYTF
CDR3 DNA: TGTGCCAGCAGCCCCCGCCCCGGGACCACAGCTAACTATGGCTACACCTTC

J gene: TRBJ1-1
clone size: .
D gene: .
V gene: TRBV4-1
CDR3 protein: CASSQGQLEAFF
CDR3 DNA: TGCGCCAGCAGCCAAGGACAGCTTGAAGCTTTCTTT

J gene: TRBJ1-1
clone size: .
D gene: .
V gene: TRBV11-3
CDR3 protein: CASSLDGQGATEAFF
CDR3 DNA: TGTGCCAGCAGCTTAGACGGCCAGGGAGCCACTGAAGCTTTCTTT

J gene: TRBJ2-1
clone size: few
D gene: .
V gene: TRBV5-1
CDR3 protein: CASSLAGAIDNEQFF
CDR3 DNA: TGCGCCAGCAGCTTGGCAGGGGCGATAGACAATGAGCAGTTCTTC

J gene: TRBJ1-6
clone size: .
D gene: .
V gene: TRBV7-2
CDR3 protein: CASSPQTEVNSPLHF
CDR3 DNA: TGTGCCAGCAGCCCCCAAACAGAAGTTAATTCACCCCTCCACTTT

J gene: TRBJ2-6
clone size: .
D gene: TRBD1
V gene: TRBV4-3
CDR3 protein: CASSQSEQGVGGANVLTF
CDR3 DNA: TGCGCCAGCAGCCAATCGGAACAGGGGGTTGGTGGGGCCAACGTCCTGACTTTC

J gene: TRBJ2-4
clone size: few
D gene: TRBD2
V gene: TRBV5-1
CDR3 protein: CASTSGGTTLAKNIQYF
CDR3 DNA: TGCGCCAGCACCAGCGGGGGGACGACATTAGCCAAAAACATTCAGTACTTC

J gene: TRBJ2-5
clone size: few
D gene: .
V gene: TRBV6-2/TRBV6-3
CDR3 protein: CASRVMGAQETQYF
CDR3 DNA: TGTGCCAGCCGGGTAATGGGGGCACAAGAGACCCAGTACTTC

J gene: TRBJ2-1
clone size: .
D gene: TRBD2
V gene: TRBV9
CDR3 protein: CASSVASGGDFLQNEQFF
CDR3 DNA: TGTGCCAGCAGCGTAGCTAGCGGGGGGGACTTTTTACAGAATGAGCAGTTCTTC

J gene: TRBJ2-1
clone size: once
D gene: .
V gene: TRBV27
CDR3 protein: CASSLRGLGSYNEQFF
CDR3 DNA: TGTGCCAGCAGTTTACGGGGTCTGGGCTCCTACAATGAGCAGTTCTTC

J gene: TRBJ2-5
clone size: .
D gene: .
V gene: TRBV20-1
CDR3 protein: CSASGGAGETQYF
CDR3 DNA: TGCAGTGCTAGTGGAGGGGCGGGAGAGACCCAGTACTTC

J gene: TRBJ2-1
clone size: few
D gene: TRBD2
V gene: TRBV5-1
CDR3 protein: CASSKLAGLGYNEQFF
CDR3 DNA: TGCGCCAGCAGCAAATTAGCGGGCTTGGGCTACAATGAGCAGTTCTTC

J gene: TRBJ2-7
clone size: few
D gene: .
V gene: TRBV10-3
CDR3 protein: CAISETYEQYF
CDR3 DNA: TGTGCCATCAGCGAAACCTACGAGCAGTACTTC

J gene: TRBJ1-2
clone size: few
D gene: TRBD1
V gene: TRBV5-5
CDR3 protein: CASSSGTASGYTF
CDR3 DNA: TGTGCCAGCAGCTCCGGGACAGCTTCTGGCTACACCTTC

J gene: TRBJ2-3
clone size: .
D gene: TRBD2
V gene: TRBV7-2
CDR3 protein: CASSSRGGLGTDTQYF
CDR3 DNA: TGTGCCAGCAGCTCGCGGGGGGGCTTGGGAACAGATACGCAGTATTTT

J gene: TRBJ2-7
clone size: few
D gene: TRBD1
V gene: TRBV7-2
CDR3 protein: CASSLGLGQGPYEQYF
CDR3 DNA: TGTGCCAGCAGCTTAGGTTTGGGACAGGGGCCCTACGAGCAGTACTTC

J gene: TRBJ2-3
clone size: .
D gene: TRBD1
V gene: TRBV6-5
CDR3 protein: CASRAGGRSTDTQYF
CDR3 DNA: TGTGCCAGCAGGGCAGGGGGCCGGAGCACAGATACGCAGTATTTT

J gene: TRBJ2-7
clone size: .
D gene: .
V gene: TRBV14
CDR3 protein: CARSQVRVRERYEQYF
CDR3 DNA: TGTGCCCGCAGCCAAGTCAGGGTTCGGGAGAGGTACGAGCAGTACTTC

J gene: TRBJ2-6
clone size: .
D gene: .
V gene: TRBV20-1
CDR3 protein: CSAITRAGANVLTF
CDR3 DNA: TGCAGTGCTATCACCAGGGCTGGGGCCAACGTCCTGACTTTC

J gene: TRBJ2-7
clone size: .
D gene: .
V gene: TRBV3-1
CDR3 protein: CASSQEGSDYEQYF
CDR3 DNA: TGTGCCAGCAGCCAAGAGGGGAGCGACTACGAGCAGTACTTC

J gene: TRBJ2-3
clone size: .
D gene: .
V gene: TRBV19
CDR3 protein: CASTESSPDTQYF
CDR3 DNA: TGTGCCAGTACCGAAAGTTCCCCAGATACGCAGTATTTT

J gene: TRBJ2-5
clone size: .
D gene: .
V gene: TRBV6-5
CDR3 protein: CASSLGDTRETQYF
CDR3 DNA: TGTGCCAGCAGTCTCGGGGATACCCGGGAGACCCAGTACTTC

J gene: TRBJ2-3
clone size: few
D gene: .
V gene: TRBV24-1
CDR3 protein: CATSDPQLNTQYF
CDR3 DNA: TGTGCCACCAGTGACCCACAGCTTAATACGCAGTATTTT

J gene: TRBJ2-3
clone size: many
D gene: .
V gene: TRBV7-3
CDR3 protein: CASSPDAGDTQYF
CDR3 DNA: TGTGCCAGCAGCCCAGACGCAGGGGATACGCAGTATTTT

J gene: TRBJ2-1
clone size: .
D gene: .
V gene: TRBV28
CDR3 protein: CVSRHQVGNEQFF
CDR3 DNA: TGTGTCAGCAGACACCAAGTCGGCAATGAGCAGTTCTTC

J gene: TRBJ1-5
clone size: .
D gene: TRBD1
V gene: TRBV6-2/TRBV6-3
CDR3 protein: CASSYHRGSVVQPQHF
CDR3 DNA: TGTGCCAGCAGCTATCACAGGGGGAGTGTTGTTCAGCCCCAGCATTTT

J gene: TRBJ2-5
clone size: .
D gene: .
V gene: TRBV28
CDR3 protein: CVSSVVGAETQYF
CDR3 DNA: TGTGTCAGCAGTGTTGTGGGGGCAGAGACTCAGTACTTC

J gene: TRBJ1-4
clone size: .
D gene: TRBD1
V gene: TRBV6-5
CDR3 protein: CASSYGTGGEKLFF
CDR3 DNA: TGTGCCAGCAGTTACGGGACAGGCGGAGAAAAACTGTTTTTT

J gene: TRBJ2-4
clone size: .
D gene: .
V gene: TRBV5-6
CDR3 protein: CASNLVPGGIPPLNIQYF
CDR3 DNA: TGTGCCAGCAACTTGGTTCCAGGGGGGATTCCACCTCTAAACATTCAGTACTTC

J gene: TRBJ2-1
clone size: .
D gene: TRBD2
V gene: TRBV6-2/TRBV6-3
CDR3 protein: CASSYAGGIYNEQFF
CDR3 DNA: TGTGCCAGCAGTTACGCGGGGGGTATCTACAATGAGCAGTTCTTC

J gene: TRBJ2-1
clone size: .
D gene: TRBD2
V gene: TRBV10-2
CDR3 protein: CASSPPGGEQFF
CDR3 DNA: TGCGCCAGCAGTCCGCCGGGGGGTGAGCAGTTCTTC

J gene: TRBJ1-2
clone size: .
D gene: .
V gene: TRBV27
CDR3 protein: CASGQMGRAGYGYTF
CDR3 DNA: TGTGCCAGCGGACAAATGGGGAGGGCGGGCTATGGCTACACCTTC

J gene: TRBJ2-7
clone size: .
D gene: TRBD2
V gene: TRBV9
CDR3 protein: CASSEAGGSFEQYF
CDR3 DNA: TGTGCCAGCTCCGAAGCGGGGGGCTCCTTCGAGCAGTACTTC

J gene: TRBJ1-2
clone size: few
D gene: .
V gene: TRBV28
CDR3 protein: CASSQRYGYTF
CDR3 DNA: TGTGCCAGCAGTCAGAGGTATGGCTACACCTTC

J gene: TRBJ2-2
clone size: .
D gene: .
V gene: TRBV28
CDR3 protein: CASRNSPPENTGELFF
CDR3 DNA: TGTGCCAGCAGAAACTCCCCTCCGGAAAACACCGGGGAGCTGTTTTTT

J gene: TRBJ2-1
clone size: .
D gene: TRBD2
V gene: TRBV3-1
CDR3 protein: CASSQTSGRFGVEQFF
CDR3 DNA: TGCGCCAGTAGCCAGACTAGCGGGCGCTTCGGGGTGGAGCAGTTCTTC

J gene: TRBJ2-1
clone size: .
D gene: .
V gene: TRBV4-3
CDR3 protein: CASRGLKGNEQFF
CDR3 DNA: TGCGCCAGCAGGGGTTTAAAGGGCAATGAGCAGTTCTTC

J gene: TRBJ2-5
clone size: few
D gene: .
V gene: TRBV9
CDR3 protein: CASSVGGSDQETQYF
CDR3 DNA: TGTGCCAGCAGCGTAGGTGGGAGCGACCAAGAGACCCAGTACTTC

J gene: TRBJ2-2
clone size: few
D gene: .
V gene: TRBV6-2/TRBV6-3
CDR3 protein: CASSYYGAGVAGELFF
CDR3 DNA: TGTGCCAGCAGTTACTACGGGGCAGGAGTCGCCGGGGAGCTGTTTTTT